This TCR beta chain was retrieved from a study of siplizumab effects on memory and regulatory T cells. Roughly 10^5 TCR templates were assayed per sample. The repertoire was sequenced with immunoSEQ multiplex PCR; TCRdb's copy has only in-frame clones and lacks some. This table has roughly 75,000 clones, 90% to 95% appearing once. Input material: CD8+ T cells sorted from blood. The TCR sequence derives from a human donor in good health.

CDR3 coding DNA: TGTGCCAGCAGCTTAGGGACTAGCTCCTACAATGAGCAGTTCTTC. It is translated as CASSLGTSSYNEQFF. The chain employs TRBV28 and TRBJ2-1; 8 bases line up with TRBD2. This CDR3 is 15 amino acids long. The germline gives CDR1 MDHEN, CDR2 SYDVKM. J gave up 0 bases and V 6 bases, and 4 bases lay outside the gene matches.